This T cell receptor (beta chain) was recorded in a study of blood T cells in healthy people across ages. The use of a sample-barcoded 5' primer and a J-beta primer mix characterized a second PCR of about 7 to 12 cycles. From the 5' RACE reads, TCRdb called clonotypes with MiXCR, one entry per CDR3 protein. Here the sample spans roughly 1,000,000 distinct CDR3 sequences, 20% to 25% being singletons. This same sample was also taken into another study, of T cells of mothers and their children. That paper adds: In unrelated and related pairs, TCR recombination output is shaped in a similar way by thymic selection.

This TCR came from a girl aged 2-10 years in good health. Source material: blood.

In nucleotides, the CDR3 is TGTGCCAGCAGTAGACTAGCGGGCCAGCAAGAGACCCAGTACTTC. Its translation is CASSRLAGQQETQYF. This chain uses TRBV28 with TRBJ2-5; TRBD2 matches 10 bases. Germline CDR1 and CDR2: MDHEN and SYDVKM. Unmatched junction bases numbered 5, after V lost 5 bases and J lost 2 bases. The length of the CDR3 is 15 residues. The full variable domain, in which reference TRBV28 and TRBJ2-5 provide the parts outside the CDR3, is DVKVTQSSRYLVKRTGEKVFLECVQDMDHENMFWYRQDPGLGLRLIYFSYDVKMKEKGDIPEGYSVSREKKERFSLILESASTNQTSMYLCASSRLAGQQETQYFGPGTRLLVL.